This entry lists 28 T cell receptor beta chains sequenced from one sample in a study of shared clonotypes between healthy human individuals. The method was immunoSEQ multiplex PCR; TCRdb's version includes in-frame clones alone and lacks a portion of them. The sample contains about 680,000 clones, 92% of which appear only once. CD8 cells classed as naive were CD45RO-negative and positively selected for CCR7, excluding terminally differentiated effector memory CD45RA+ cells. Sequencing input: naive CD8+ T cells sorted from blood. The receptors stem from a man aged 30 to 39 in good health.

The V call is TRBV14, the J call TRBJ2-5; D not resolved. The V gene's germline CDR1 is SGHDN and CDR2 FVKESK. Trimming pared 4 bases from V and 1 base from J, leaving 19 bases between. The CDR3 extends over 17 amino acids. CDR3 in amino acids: CASSPESIVSGQETQYF. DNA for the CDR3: TGTGCCAGCAGCCCCGAGTCGATAGTGTCAGGCCAAGAGACCCAGTACTTC.

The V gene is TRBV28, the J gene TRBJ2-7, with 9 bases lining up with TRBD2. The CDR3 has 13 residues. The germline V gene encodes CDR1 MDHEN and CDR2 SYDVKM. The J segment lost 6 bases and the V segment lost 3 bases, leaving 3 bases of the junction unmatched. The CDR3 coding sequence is TGTGCCAGCAGTTTGTGGCGGGAGGGCGAGCAGTACTTC. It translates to CASSLWREGEQYF.

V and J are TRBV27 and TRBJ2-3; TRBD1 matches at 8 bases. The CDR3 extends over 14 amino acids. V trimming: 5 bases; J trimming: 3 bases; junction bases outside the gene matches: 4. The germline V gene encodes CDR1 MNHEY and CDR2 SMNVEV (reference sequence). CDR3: CASSPRTGTDTQYF. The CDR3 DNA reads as TGTGCCAGCAGTCCACGGACAGGGACAGATACGCAGTATTTT.

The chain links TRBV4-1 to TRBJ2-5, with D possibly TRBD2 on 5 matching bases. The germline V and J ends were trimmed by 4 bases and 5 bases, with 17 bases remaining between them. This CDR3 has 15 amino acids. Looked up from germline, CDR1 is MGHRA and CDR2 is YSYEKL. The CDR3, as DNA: TGCGCCAGCAGCCCACTTGCCCCCATAGCGGAGACCCAGTACTTC. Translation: CASSPLAPIAETQYF.

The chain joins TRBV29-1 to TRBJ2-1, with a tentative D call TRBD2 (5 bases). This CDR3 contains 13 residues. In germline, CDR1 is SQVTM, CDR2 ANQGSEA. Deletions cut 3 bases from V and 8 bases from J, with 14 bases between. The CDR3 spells CSVEGLAIDEQFF. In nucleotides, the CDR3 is TGCAGCGTTGAGGGCCTAGCCATCGATGAGCAGTTCTTC.

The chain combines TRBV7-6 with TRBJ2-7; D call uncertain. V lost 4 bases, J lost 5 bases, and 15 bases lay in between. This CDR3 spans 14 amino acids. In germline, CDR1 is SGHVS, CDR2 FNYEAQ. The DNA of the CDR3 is TGTGCCAGCAGCTCAGAGGTGAGCATCCACGAGCAGTACTTC. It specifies CASSSEVSIHEQYF.

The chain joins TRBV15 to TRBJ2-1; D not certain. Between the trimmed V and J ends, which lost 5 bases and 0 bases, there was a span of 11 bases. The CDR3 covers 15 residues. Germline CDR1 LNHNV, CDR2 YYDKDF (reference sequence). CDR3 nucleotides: TGTGCCACCAGCCTTACAACGAGCTCCTACAATGAGCAGTTCTTC. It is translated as CATSLTTSSYNEQFF.

The CDR3 sequence is CASSSVAGGENIQYF. The CDR3 DNA sequence: TGTGCCAGCAGCTCGGTAGCGGGAGGGGAAAACATTCAGTACTTC. The V and J genes are TRBV5-4 and TRBJ2-4, with TRBD2 identical over 11 bases. With 3 bases clipped from V and 5 bases from J, the junction kept 4 bases outside the gene matches. The CDR3 spans 15 residues. Germline V gene data show CDR1 as SGHNT and CDR2 as YYREEE (reference sequence).

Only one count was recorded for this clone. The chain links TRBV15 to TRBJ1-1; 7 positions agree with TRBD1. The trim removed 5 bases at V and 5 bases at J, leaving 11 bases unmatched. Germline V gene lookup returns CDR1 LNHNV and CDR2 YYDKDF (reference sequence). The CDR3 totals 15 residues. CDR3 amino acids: CATSLWGRGQTEAFF. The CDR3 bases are TGTGCCACCAGCCTATGGGGGAGGGGGCAAACTGAAGCTTTCTTT. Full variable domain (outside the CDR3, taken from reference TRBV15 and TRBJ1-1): DAMVIQNPRYQVTQFGKPVTLSCSQTLNHNVMYWYQQKSSQAPKLLFHYYDKDFNNEADTPDNFQSRRPNTSFCFLDIRSPGLGDTAMYLCATSLWGRGQTEAFFGQGTRLTVV.

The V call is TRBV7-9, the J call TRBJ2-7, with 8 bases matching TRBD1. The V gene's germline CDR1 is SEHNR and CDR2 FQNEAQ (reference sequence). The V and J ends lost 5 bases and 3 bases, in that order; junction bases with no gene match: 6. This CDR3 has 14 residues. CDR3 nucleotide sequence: TGTGCCAGCAGCGGAGACAGGGGAGTCTACGAGCAGTACTTC. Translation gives CASSGDRGVYEQYF.

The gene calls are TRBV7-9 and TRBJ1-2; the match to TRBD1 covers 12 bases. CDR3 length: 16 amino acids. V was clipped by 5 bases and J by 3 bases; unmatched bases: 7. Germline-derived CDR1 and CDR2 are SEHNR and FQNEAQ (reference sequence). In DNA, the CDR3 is TGTGCCAGCAGCGCCCGGGACAGGGGGCCGGACTATGGCTACACCTTC. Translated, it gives CASSARDRGPDYGYTF.

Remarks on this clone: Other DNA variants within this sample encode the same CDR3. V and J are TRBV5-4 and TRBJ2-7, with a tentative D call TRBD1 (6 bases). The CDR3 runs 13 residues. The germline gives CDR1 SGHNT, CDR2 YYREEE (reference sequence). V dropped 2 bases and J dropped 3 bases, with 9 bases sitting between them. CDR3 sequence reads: CASSFGTNYEQYF. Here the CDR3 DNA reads TGTGCCAGCAGCTTCGGGACAAACTACGAGCAGTACTTC.

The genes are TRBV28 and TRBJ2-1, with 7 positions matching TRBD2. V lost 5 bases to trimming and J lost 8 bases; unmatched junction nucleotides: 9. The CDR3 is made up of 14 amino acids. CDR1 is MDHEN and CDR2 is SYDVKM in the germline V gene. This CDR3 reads CASSRLAGWDEQFF. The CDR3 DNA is TGTGCCAGCAGTCGACTAGCAGGGTGGGATGAGCAGTTCTTC.

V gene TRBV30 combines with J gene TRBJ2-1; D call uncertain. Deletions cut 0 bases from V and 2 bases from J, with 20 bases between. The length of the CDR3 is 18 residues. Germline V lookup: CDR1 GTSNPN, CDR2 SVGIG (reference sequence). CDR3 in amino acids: CAWSVWVAQPSTYNEQFF. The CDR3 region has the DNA TGTGCCTGGAGTGTCTGGGTAGCCCAGCCCTCCACCTACAATGAGCAGTTCTTC.

CDR3 nucleotides: TGTGCCAGCAGCTTATACGAAGAGACCCAGTACTTC. It yields the protein CASSLYEETQYF. V gene TRBV11-2 combines with J gene TRBJ2-5; D not certain. V was clipped by 2 bases and J by 3 bases, with 4 bases between them. The germline V gene has CDR1 SGHAT and CDR2 FQNNGV. This CDR3 has 12 residues.

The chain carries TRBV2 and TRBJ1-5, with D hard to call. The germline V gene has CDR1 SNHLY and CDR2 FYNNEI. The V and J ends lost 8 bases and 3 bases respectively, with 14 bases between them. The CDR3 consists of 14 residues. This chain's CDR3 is CASENGQNNQPQHF. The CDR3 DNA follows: TGTGCCAGCGAAAATGGGCAAAACAATCAGCCCCAGCATTTT.

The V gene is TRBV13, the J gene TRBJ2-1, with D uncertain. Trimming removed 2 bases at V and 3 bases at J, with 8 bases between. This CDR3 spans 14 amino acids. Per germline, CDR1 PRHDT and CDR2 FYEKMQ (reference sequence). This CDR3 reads CASSLRAYYNEQFF. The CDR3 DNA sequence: TGTGCCAGCAGCTTAAGGGCCTACTACAATGAGCAGTTCTTC.

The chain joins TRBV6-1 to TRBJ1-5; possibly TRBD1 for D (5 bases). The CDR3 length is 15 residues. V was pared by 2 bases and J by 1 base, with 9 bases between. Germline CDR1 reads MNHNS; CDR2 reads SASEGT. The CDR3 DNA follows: TGTGCCAGCAGTGAACTTAAGGGGAGCAATCAGCCCCAGCATTTT. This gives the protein CASSELKGSNQPQHF.

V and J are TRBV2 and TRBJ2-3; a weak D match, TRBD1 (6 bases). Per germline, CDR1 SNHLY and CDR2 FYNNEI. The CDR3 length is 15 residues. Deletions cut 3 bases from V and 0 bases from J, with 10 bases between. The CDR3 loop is CASSEGAGSTDTQYF. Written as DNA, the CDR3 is TGTGCCAGCAGTGAGGGGGCAGGAAGCACAGATACGCAGTATTTT.

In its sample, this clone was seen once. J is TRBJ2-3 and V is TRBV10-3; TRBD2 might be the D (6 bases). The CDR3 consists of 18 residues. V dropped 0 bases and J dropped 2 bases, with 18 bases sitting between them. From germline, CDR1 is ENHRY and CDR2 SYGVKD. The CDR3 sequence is CAISESGVKAGSTDTQYF. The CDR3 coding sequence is TGTGCCATCAGTGAGTCGGGTGTGAAAGCGGGCTCCACAGATACGCAGTATTTT.

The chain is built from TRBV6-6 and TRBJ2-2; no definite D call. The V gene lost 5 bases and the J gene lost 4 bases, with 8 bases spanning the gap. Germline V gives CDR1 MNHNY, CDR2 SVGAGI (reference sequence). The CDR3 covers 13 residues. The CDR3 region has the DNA TGTGCCAGCAGTCCCAGGCCCACCGGGGAGCTGTTTTTT. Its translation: CASSPRPTGELFF.

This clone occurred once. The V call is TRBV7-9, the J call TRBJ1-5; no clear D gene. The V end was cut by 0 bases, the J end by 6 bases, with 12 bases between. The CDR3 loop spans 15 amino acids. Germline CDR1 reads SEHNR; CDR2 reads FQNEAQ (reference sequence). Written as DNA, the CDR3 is TGTGCCAGCAGCTTAGCGGGCAGTGGGGTTCAGCCCCAGCATTTT. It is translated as CASSLAGSGVQPQHF.

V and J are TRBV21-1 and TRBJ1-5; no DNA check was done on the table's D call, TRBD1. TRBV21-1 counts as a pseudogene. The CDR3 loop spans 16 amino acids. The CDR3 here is CASSKAQGFSNQPQHF. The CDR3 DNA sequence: TGTGCCAGCAGCAAAGCCCAGGGGTTTAGCAATCAGCCCCAGCATTTT.

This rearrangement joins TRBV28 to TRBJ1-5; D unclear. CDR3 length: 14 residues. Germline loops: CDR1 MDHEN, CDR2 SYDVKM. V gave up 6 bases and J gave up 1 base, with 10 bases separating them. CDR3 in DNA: TGTGCCAGCAGCAGCGGGCCCAGCAATCAGCCCCAGCATTTT. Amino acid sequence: CASSSGPSNQPQHF. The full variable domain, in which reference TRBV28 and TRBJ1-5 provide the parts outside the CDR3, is DVKVTQSSRYLVKRTGEKVFLECVQDMDHENMFWYRQDPGLGLRLIYFSYDVKMKEKGDIPEGYSVSREKKERFSLILESASTNQTSMYLCASSSGPSNQPQHFGDGTRLSIL.

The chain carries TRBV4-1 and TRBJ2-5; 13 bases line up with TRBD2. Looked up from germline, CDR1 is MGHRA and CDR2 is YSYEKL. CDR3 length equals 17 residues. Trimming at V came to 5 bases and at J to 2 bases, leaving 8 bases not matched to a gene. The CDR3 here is CASSFGLAGVGQETQYF. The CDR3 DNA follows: TGCGCCAGCAGCTTCGGACTAGCGGGAGTGGGGCAAGAGACCCAGTACTTC.

The CDR3 is CASSPTTGSYEQYF. In DNA, the CDR3 is TGTGCCAGCAGTCCAACGACAGGGTCCTACGAGCAGTACTTC. This chain uses TRBV28 with TRBJ2-7, with 7 bases lining up with TRBD1. The V segment lost 5 bases and the J segment 1 base; nucleotides outside the gene matches: 5. There are 14 residues in the CDR3. The germline V gene has CDR1 MDHEN and CDR2 SYDVKM.

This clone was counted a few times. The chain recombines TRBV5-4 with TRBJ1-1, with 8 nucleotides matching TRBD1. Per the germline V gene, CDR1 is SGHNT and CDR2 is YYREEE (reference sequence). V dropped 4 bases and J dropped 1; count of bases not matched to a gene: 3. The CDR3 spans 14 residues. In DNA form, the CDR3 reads TGTGCCAGCAGCGGCGGGACAGGGAACACTGAAGCTTTCTTT. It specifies CASSGGTGNTEAFF.

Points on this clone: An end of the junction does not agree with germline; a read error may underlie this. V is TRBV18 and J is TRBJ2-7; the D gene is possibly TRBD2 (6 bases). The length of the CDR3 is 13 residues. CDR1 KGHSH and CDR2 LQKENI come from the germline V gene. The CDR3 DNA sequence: TGTGCCAGCTCCACCGGGAGTTTAGCAGTACCGCACTTC. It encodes CASSTGSLAVPHF.